The T cell receptor (beta chain) described here comes from a study of CD4 and CD8 cells across lung adenocarcinoma regions. A single record per CDR3 protein comes from TCRdb applying MiXCR to the PCR reads. The data hold fewer than 6,500 distinct CDR3 sequences, with around 50% observed a single time. Samples came from patients with localized non-small cell lung adenocarcinoma. The germline V gene encodes CDR1 MNHNS and CDR2 SASEGT. V was cut by 4 bases and J by 9 bases, with 13 bases left in between. The CDR3 has 13 amino acids. The clonotype was recovered from a female donor with lung adenocarcinoma. The CD4 and CD8 labels of this study may be unreliable. The sequenced sample was CD4+ T cells from the center of a lung tumor. This chain connects TRBV6-1 to TRBJ2-1; a possible D gene is TRBD1 (6 bases). The CDR3 region has the DNA TGTGCCAGCAGTGGTACAGGGTCGGGTGAGCAGTTCTTC. The encoded protein is CASSGTGSGEQFF.